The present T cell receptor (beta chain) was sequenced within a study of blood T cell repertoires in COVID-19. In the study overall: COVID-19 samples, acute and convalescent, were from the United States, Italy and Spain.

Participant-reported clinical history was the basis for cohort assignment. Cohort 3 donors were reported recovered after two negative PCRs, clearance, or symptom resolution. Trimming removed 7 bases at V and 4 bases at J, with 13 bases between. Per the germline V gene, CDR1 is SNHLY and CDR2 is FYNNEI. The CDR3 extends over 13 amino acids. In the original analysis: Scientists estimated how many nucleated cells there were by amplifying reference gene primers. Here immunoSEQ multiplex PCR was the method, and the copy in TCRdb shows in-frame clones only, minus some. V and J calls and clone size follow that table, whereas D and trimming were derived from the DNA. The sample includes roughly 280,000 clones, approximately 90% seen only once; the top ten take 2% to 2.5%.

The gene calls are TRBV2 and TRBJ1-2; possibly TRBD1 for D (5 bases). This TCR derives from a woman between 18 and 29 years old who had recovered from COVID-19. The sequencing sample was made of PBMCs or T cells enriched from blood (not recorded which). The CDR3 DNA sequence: TGTGCCAGCACTCTGGACACAAGCTATGGCTACACCTTC. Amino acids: CASTLDTSYGYTF.